One and the same sample provided the 2 T cell receptor beta chains below, sequenced in a study of blood T cells in healthy people across ages. It was with a sample-barcoded 5' primer and a J-beta primer mix that a second PCR of roughly 6 to 12 cycles was run. A single record per CDR3 protein comes from TCRdb applying MiXCR to the 5' RACE reads. This repertoire shows 800,000 to 900,000 distinct CDR3 sequences, around 68% found once; its top ten account for roughly 26%. Material for sequencing was blood. These receptors originate from a man younger than 40 in good health.

The J gene is TRBJ2-3, the V gene TRBV12-3 or TRBV12-4; 7 bases map to TRBD1. The length of the CDR3 is 16 residues. J gave up 5 bases and V 9 bases, and 17 bases lay outside the gene matches. CDR3 in amino acids: CASSLRTGPKGDTQYF. Here the CDR3 DNA reads TGTGCCAGTAGTCTGCGGACAGGACCTAAGGGAGATACGCAGTATTTT.

The V gene is TRBV28, the J gene TRBJ1-2, with 7 bases lining up with TRBD1. Germline assignment: CDR1 MDHEN and CDR2 SYDVKM. The J segment lost 5 bases and the V segment lost 3 bases, leaving 15 bases of the junction unmatched. The CDR3 loop spans 17 amino acids. The CDR3 coding sequence is TGTGCCAGCAGTTTTGTAAGCGGGACAGACGATCCTTATGGCTACACCTTC. Translating it yields CASSFVSGTDDPYGYTF.